This T cell receptor (beta chain) came from a study of identifying expanded T cells in peripheral blood. Germline V gene data show CDR1 as LGHNA and CDR2 as YSLEER. This CDR3 has 16 residues. V was trimmed by 0 bases and J by 10 bases, leaving 21 bases between them. Here immunoSEQ multiplex PCR was the method, and the copy in TCRdb shows in-frame clones only, minus some. The sample includes about 78,000 clones, approximately 90% of them seen just once. This rearrangement joins TRBV4-3 to TRBJ1-1; D may be TRBD1 (5 bases). The source is a person aged 18 to 70 in good health. The sample was blood. The CDR3 nucleotides read TGCGCCAGCAGCCAAGATTTAGGCTTCACGGGGGGTGCAGCTTTCTTT. Amino acid sequence: CASSQDLGFTGGAAFF.